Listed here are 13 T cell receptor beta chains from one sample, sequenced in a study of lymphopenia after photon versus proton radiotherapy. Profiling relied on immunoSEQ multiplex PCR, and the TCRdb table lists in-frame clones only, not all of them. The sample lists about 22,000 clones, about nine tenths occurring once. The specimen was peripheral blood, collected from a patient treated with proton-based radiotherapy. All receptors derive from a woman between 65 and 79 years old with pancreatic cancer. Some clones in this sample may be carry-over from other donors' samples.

The CDR3: CASSLPLTLGYNEQFF. The CDR3 DNA is TGTGCCAGCAGTTTACCCCTCACGCTCGGGTACAATGAGCAGTTCTTC. The rearrangement links TRBV28 to TRBJ2-1; D remains ambiguous. Germline V gene sequence: CDR1 MDHEN, CDR2 SYDVKM. The CDR3 consists of 16 residues. The ends were cut back, 2 bases at V and 4 bases at J, with 15 bases in the middle.

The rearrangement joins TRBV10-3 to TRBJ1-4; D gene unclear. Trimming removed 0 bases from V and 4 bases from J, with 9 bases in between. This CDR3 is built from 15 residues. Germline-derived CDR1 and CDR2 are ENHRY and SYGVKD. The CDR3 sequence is CAISESRDFNEKLFF. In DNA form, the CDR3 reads TGTGCCATCAGTGAGTCGCGGGATTTTAATGAAAAACTGTTTTTT.

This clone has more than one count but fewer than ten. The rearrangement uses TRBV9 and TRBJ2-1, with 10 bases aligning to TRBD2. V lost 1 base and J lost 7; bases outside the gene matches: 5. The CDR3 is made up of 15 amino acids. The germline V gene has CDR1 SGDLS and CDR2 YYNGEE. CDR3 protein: CASSVLAGELNEQFF. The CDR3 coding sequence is TGTGCCAGCAGCGTACTAGCGGGAGAGTTGAATGAGCAGTTCTTC.

Written as DNA, the CDR3 is TGTGCCAGTAGCCAATATCGACAGTTGAACACTGAAGCTTTCTTT. Its protein is CASSQYRQLNTEAFF. The V gene is TRBV19, the J gene TRBJ1-1; a possible D gene is TRBD1 (5 bases). This CDR3 region has 15 residues. Germline V gene lookup returns CDR1 LNHDA and CDR2 SQIVND (reference sequence). The V and J ends lost 6 bases and 0 bases respectively, with 14 bases between them.

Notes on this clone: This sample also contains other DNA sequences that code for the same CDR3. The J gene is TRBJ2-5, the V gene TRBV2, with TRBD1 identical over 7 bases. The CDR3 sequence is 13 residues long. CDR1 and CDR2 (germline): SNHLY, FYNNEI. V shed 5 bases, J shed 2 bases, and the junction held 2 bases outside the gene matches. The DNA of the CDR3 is TGTGCCAGCAGTTGGACAGGTCAAGAGACCCAGTACTTC. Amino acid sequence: CASSWTGQETQYF.

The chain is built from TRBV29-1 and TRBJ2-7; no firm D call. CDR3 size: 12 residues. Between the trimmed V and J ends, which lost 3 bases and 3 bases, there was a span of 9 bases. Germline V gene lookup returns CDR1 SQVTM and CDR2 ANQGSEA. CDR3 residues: CSVDWEFYEQYF. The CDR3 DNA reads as TGCAGCGTTGATTGGGAATTCTACGAGCAGTACTTC.

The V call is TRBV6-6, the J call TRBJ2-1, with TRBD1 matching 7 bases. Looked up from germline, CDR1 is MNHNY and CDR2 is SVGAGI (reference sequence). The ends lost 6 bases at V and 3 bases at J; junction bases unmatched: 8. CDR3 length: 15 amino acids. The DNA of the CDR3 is TGTGCCAGCAGGGCAGGACAGGTCAACTACAATGAGCAGTTCTTC. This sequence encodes CASRAGQVNYNEQFF.

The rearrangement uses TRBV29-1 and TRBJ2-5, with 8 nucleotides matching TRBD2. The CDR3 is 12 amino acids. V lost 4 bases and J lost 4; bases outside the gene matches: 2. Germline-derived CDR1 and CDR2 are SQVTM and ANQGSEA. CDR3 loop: CSVVRGGETQYF. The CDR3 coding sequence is TGCAGCGTTGTTCGGGGGGGAGAGACCCAGTACTTC.

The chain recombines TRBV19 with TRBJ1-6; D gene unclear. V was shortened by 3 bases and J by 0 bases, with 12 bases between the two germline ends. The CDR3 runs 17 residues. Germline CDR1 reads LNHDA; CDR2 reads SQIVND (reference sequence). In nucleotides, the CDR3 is TGTGCCAGTAGTATTGCGTACCGGAGCTCCTATAATTCACCCCTCCACTTT. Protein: CASSIAYRSSYNSPLHF.

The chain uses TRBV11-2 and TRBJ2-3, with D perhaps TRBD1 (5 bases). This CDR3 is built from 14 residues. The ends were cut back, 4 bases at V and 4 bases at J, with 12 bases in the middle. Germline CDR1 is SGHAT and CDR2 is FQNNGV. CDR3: CASSSQGFPDTQYF. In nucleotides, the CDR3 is TGTGCCAGCAGCTCTCAGGGTTTTCCAGATACGCAGTATTTT.

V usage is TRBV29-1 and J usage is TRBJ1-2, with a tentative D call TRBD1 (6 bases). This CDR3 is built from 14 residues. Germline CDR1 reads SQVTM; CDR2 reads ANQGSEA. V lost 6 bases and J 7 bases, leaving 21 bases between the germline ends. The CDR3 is CSVGTNRDPGGYTF. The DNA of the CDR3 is TGCAGCGTGGGGACTAACAGGGATCCGGGTGGCTACACCTTC.

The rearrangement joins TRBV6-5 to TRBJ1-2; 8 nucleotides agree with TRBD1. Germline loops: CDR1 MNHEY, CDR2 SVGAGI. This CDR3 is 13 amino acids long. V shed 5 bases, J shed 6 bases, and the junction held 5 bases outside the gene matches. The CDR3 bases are TGTGCCAGCAGTCGGACAGGGCCGGATGGCTACACCTTC. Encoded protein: CASSRTGPDGYTF.

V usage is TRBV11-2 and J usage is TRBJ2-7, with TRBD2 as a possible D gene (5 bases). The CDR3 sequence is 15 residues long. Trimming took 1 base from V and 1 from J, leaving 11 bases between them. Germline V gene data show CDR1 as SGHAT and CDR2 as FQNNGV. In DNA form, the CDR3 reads TGTGCCAGCAGCTTAGGGGTAGTAGCGTCCTACGAGCAGTACTTC. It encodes CASSLGVVASYEQYF.